This is a list of T cell receptor beta chains from one sample in a study of PD-1 blockade in classical Hodgkin lymphoma. Here immunoSEQ multiplex PCR was the method, and the copy in TCRdb shows in-frame clones only, minus some. Of approximately 99,000 clones listed, roughly four fifths are singletons. The sequencing here drew on peripheral blood mononuclear cells (PBMCs), taken before the second cycle of nivolumab. These receptors were obtained from a human donor with classical Hodgkin lymphoma. Each CDR3 is given with its conserved first and last residue. The D gene is left open where the match is weak. Only some rows state a clone size, as once, few, many or a class for expanded clones.

>TRBV7-8|-|-|TRBJ1-2
CASSLARVDYGYTF
TGTGCCAGCAGCTTAGCGCGGGTAGACTATGGCTACACCTTC
>TRBV11-2|TRBD2|-|TRBJ2-3
CASSRRAGTSGITDTQYF
TGTGCCAGCAGCCGTCGTGCCGGGACTAGCGGGATCACAGATACGCAGTATTTT
>TRBV10-1|TRBD1|medium-sized|TRBJ2-7
CAMNRDRATYEQYF
TGCGCCATGAACCGGGACAGGGCAACCTACGAGCAGTACTTC
>TRBV6-5|-|-|TRBJ1-2
CASSRETKSSGYTF
TGTGCCAGCAGTCGAGAGACGAAGAGCAGCGGCTACACCTTC
>TRBV14|-|-|TRBJ2-1
CASSPRTIGEQFF
TGTGCCAGCAGCCCGCGGACTATCGGTGAGCAGTTCTTC
>TRBV13|-|many|TRBJ1-5
CASSLGRRGNQPQHF
TGTGCCAGCAGCTTAGGTCGTAGGGGAAATCAGCCCCAGCATTTT
>TRBV5-1|-|-|TRBJ2-7
CASSSSHYEQYF
TGCGCCAGCAGTTCCAGTCACTACGAGCAGTACTTC
>TRBV10-3|-|-|TRBJ1-3
CAIRGGAGSGNTIYF
TGTGCCATCAGGGGAGGGGCAGGTTCTGGAAACACCATATATTTT
>TRBV29-1|-|-|TRBJ2-2
CSVTAGTTGELFF
TGCAGCGTTACGGCAGGGACCACCGGGGAGCTGTTTTTT
>TRBV13|TRBD1|few|TRBJ2-5
CASSLIDREQETQYF
TGTGCCAGCAGCCTAATAGACAGGGAGCAAGAGACCCAGTACTTC
>TRBV14|-|-|TRBJ2-1
CASSQPTGKHNEQFF
TGTGCCAGCAGCCAACCGACTGGCAAACACAATGAGCAGTTCTTC
>TRBV28|TRBD1|-|TRBJ1-4
CASSPRTGAGEKLFF
TGTGCCAGCAGCCCCCGGACAGGGGCAGGGGAAAAACTGTTTTTT
>TRBV5-1|TRBD2|-|TRBJ2-1
CASSLTGTSGRGNEQFF
TGCGCCAGCAGCTTAACAGGGACTAGCGGGAGGGGCAATGAGCAGTTCTTC
>TRBV7-6|-|-|TRBJ1-1
CASSLGGGAGTEAFF
TGTGCCAGCAGCTTAGGGGGGGGCGCGGGCACTGAAGCTTTCTTT
>TRBV21-1|-|-|TRBJ2-1
CASSKLHEQFF
TGTGCCAGCAGCAAACTGCATGAGCAGTTCTTC
>TRBV15|TRBD1|-|TRBJ1-5
CATSRHLGTADQEADQPQHF
TGTGCCACCAGCAGACACCTCGGGACAGCGGACCAAGAGGCCGATCAGCCCCAGCATTTT
>TRBV7-8|-|-|TRBJ1-2
CASSLGGTKSGNYGYTF
TGTGCCAGCAGCTTGGGGGGAACTAAATCAGGTAACTATGGCTACACCTTC
>TRBV19|-|-|TRBJ2-7
CASSIGGSYEQYF
TGTGCCAGTAGTATAGGGGGTTCCTACGAGCAGTACTTC
>TRBV4-3|-|medium-sized|TRBJ2-2
CASSLGWSGELFF
TGCGCCAGCAGTTTGGGGTGGTCCGGGGAGCTGTTTTTT
>TRBV27|-|few|TRBJ2-1
CASSLYNEQFF
TGTGCCAGCAGCCTCTACAATGAGCAGTTCTTC
>TRBV14|-|-|TRBJ1-2
CASSGRGAPNYGYTF
TGTGCCAGCAGCGGGAGGGGGGCACCTAACTATGGCTACACCTTC
>TRBV10-1|-|few|TRBJ2-2
CASRQDFNTGELFF
TGCGCCAGCAGACAGGACTTTAACACCGGGGAGCTGTTTTTT
>TRBV19|TRBD2|-|TRBJ2-1
CASIGRTSGTTYNEQFF
TGTGCCAGTATTGGGCGGACTAGCGGGACAACCTACAATGAGCAGTTCTTC
>TRBV14|TRBD2|-|TRBJ2-1
CASTQGLAGVAYNEQFF
TGTGCCAGCACCCAGGGACTAGCGGGAGTAGCCTACAATGAGCAGTTCTTC
>TRBV28|-|-|TRBJ1-5
CASSLPGTANQPQHF
TGTGCCAGCAGTTTACCCGGGACGGCCAATCAGCCCCAGCATTTT
>TRBV2|-|-|TRBJ1-2
CASSEAGTSSGYTF
TGTGCCAGCAGTGAAGCTGGGACCTCCTCTGGCTACACCTTC
>TRBV5-1|-|once|TRBJ1-1
CASSLVQGLNTEAFF
TGCGCCAGCAGTCTCGTACAGGGTCTGAACACTGAAGCTTTCTTT
>TRBV4-1|TRBD1|-|TRBJ2-3
CASRDRGPTDTQYF
TGCGCCAGCAGGGACAGGGGACCCACAGATACGCAGTATTTT
>TRBV5-4|-|-|TRBJ2-7
CASSQQRSYEQYF
TGTGCCAGCAGCCAACAGAGGTCCTACGAGCAGTACTTC
>TRBV30|-|-|TRBJ2-5
CAWKGRYQETQYF
TGTGCCTGGAAAGGGCGGTACCAAGAGACCCAGTACTTC
>TRBV2|-|few|TRBJ2-1
CASSEAGATSYNEQFF
TGTGCCAGCAGTGAAGCGGGTGCTACGTCCTACAATGAGCAGTTCTTC
>TRBV6-4|-|-|TRBJ1-1
CASSDRDNGNTEAFF
TGTGCCAGCAGCGACCGGGACAATGGCAACACTGAAGCTTTCTTT
>TRBV18|-|-|TRBJ1-2
CASSPGTPGYTF
TGTGCCAGCTCACCAGGGACTCCTGGCTACACCTTC
>TRBV7-4|TRBD2|few|TRBJ2-7
CASSFGLVDYEQYF
TGTGCCAGCAGCTTTGGACTAGTCGACTACGAGCAGTACTTC
>TRBV5-6|TRBD2|-|TRBJ2-7
CASSLVGRVGEQYF
TGTGCCAGCAGCTTGGTTGGGAGGGTGGGGGAGCAGTACTTC
>TRBV10-3|-|-|TRBJ2-5
CAISDGGSYPGETQYF
TGTGCCATCAGTGACGGCGGGTCTTACCCAGGGGAGACCCAGTACTTC
>TRBV7-8|-|-|TRBJ2-7
CASSLGRDSTYEQYF
TGTGCCAGCAGCTTAGGTCGAGACAGCACCTACGAGCAGTACTTC
>TRBV28|-|-|TRBJ1-4
CASRLQGDGKLFF
TGTGCCAGCAGGCTACAAGGAGATGGAAAACTGTTTTTT
>TRBV2|-|few|TRBJ1-1
CATGRDTNTEAFF
TGTGCCACGGGACGGGACACGAACACTGAAGCTTTCTTT
>TRBV19|-|once|TRBJ2-1
CASTVLTGEGAQFF
TGTGCCAGTACCGTCCTAACGGGAGAGGGCGCGCAGTTCTTC
>TRBV19|-|-|TRBJ1-3
CASTLTGGLVSGNTIYF
TGTGCCAGTACCCTAACCGGGGGCCTCGTCTCTGGAAACACCATATATTTT
>TRBV7-7|-|-|TRBJ2-2
CASRDGTGELFF
TGTGCCAGCAGAGACGGTACCGGGGAGCTGTTTTTT
>TRBV12-5|-|few|TRBJ2-1
CASGLGLPGQPYNEQFF
TGTGCTAGTGGTTTGGGCCTACCGGGACAACCATACAATGAGCAGTTCTTC
>TRBV11-2|-|-|TRBJ2-7
CASSSLTGYEQYF
TGTGCCAGCAGCTCCCTAACAGGGTACGAGCAGTACTTC
>TRBV11-1|TRBD2|-|TRBJ2-1
CASLGTGRGSYNEQFF
TGTGCCAGCCTGGGGACCGGGAGGGGATCCTACAATGAGCAGTTCTTC
>TRBV28|TRBD2|-|TRBJ2-1
CASSETSGSSYNEQFF
TGTGCCAGCAGTGAGACTAGCGGGAGCTCCTACAATGAGCAGTTCTTC